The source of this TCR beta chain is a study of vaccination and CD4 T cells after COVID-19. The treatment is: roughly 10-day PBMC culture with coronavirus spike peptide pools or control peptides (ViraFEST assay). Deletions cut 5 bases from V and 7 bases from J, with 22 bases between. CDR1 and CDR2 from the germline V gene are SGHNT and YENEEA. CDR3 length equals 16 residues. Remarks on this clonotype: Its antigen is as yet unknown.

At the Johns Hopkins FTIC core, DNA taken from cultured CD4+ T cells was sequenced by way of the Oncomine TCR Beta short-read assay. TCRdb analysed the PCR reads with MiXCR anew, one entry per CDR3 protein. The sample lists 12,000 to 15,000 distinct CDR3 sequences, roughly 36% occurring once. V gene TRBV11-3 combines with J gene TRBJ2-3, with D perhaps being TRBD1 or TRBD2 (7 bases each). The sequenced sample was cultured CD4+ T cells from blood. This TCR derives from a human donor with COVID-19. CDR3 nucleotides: TGTGCCAGCAGCCCAGGGGGGGGGGCCGACTCGTATACGCAGTATTTT. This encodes CASSPGGGADSYTQYF.